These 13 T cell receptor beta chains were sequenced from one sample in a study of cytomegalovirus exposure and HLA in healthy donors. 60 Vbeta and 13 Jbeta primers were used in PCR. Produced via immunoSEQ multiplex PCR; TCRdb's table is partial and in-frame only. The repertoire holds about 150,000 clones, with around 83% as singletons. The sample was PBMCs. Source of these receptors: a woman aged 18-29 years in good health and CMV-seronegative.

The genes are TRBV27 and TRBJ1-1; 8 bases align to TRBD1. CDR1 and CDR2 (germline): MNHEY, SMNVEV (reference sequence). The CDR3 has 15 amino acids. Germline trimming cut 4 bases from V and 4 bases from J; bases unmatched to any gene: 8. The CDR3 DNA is TGTGCCAGCAGTTCGGATGGACAGGGAGGCACTGAAGCTTTCTTT. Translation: CASSSDGQGGTEAFF.

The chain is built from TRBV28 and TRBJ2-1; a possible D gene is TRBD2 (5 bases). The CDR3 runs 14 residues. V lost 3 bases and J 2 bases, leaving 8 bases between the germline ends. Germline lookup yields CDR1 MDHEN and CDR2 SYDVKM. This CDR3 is CASSLVGAYNEQFF. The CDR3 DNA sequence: TGTGCCAGCAGTTTGGTCGGGGCCTACAATGAGCAGTTCTTC.

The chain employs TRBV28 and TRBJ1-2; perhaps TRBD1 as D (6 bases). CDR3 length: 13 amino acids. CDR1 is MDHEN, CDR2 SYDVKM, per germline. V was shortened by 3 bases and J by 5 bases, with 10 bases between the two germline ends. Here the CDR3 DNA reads TGTGCCAGCAGTTTGTCAGGGGCTTATGGCTACACCTTC. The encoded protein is CASSLSGAYGYTF.

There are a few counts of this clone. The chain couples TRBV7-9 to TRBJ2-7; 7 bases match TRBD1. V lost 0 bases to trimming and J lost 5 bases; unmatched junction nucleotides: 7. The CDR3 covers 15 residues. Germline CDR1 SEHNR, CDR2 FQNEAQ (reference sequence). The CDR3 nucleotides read TGTGCCAGCAGCTTAGCGCGAGGGGGCGGAGACGAGCAGTACTTC. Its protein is CASSLARGGGDEQYF.

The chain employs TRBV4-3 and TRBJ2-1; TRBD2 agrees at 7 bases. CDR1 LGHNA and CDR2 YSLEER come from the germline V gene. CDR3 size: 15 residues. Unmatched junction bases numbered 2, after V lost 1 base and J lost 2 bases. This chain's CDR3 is CASSQGTSAYNEQFF. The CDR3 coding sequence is TGCGCCAGCAGCCAAGGAACTAGCGCCTACAATGAGCAGTTCTTC.

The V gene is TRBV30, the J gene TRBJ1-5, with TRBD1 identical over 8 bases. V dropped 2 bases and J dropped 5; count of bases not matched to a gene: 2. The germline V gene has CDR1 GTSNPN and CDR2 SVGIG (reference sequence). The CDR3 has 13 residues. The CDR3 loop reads CAWSTQGDQPQHF. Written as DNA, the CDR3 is TGTGCCTGGAGTACACAGGGGGATCAGCCCCAGCATTTT.

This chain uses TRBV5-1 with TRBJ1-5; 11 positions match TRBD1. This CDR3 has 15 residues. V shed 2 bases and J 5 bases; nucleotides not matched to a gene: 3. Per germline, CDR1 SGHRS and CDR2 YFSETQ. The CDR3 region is CASSLMGQGDQPQHF. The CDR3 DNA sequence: TGCGCCAGCAGCTTAATGGGACAGGGGGATCAGCCCCAGCATTTT.

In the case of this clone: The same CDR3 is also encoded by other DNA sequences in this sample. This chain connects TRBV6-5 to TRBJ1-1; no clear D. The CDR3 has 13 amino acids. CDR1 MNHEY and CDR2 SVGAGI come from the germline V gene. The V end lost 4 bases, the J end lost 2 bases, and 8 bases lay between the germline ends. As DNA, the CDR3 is TGTGCCAGCAGTTCTTACAGAAACACTGAAGCTTTCTTT. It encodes CASSSYRNTEAFF.

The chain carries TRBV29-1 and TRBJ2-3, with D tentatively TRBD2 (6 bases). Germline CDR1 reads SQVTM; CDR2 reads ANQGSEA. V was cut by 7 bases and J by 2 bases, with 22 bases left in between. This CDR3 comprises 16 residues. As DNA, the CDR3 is TGCAGCGCCCACCCTGGGACTGGCAATCACACAGATACGCAGTATTTT. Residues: CSAHPGTGNHTDTQYF.

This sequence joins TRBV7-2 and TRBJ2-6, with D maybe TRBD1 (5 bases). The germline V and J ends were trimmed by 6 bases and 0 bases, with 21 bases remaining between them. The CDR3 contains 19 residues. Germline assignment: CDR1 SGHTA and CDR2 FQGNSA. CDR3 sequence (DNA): TGTGCCAGCAGACCAGGAAGGGGCAGGCAAGACTCTGGGGCCAACGTCCTGACTTTC. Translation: CASRPGRGRQDSGANVLTF.

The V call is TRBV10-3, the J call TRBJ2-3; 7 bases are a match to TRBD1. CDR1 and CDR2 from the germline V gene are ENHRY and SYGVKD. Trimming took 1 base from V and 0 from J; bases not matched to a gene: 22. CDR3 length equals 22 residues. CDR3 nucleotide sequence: TGTGCCATCAGTGAGTTTATTTTGACAGGGTCGTTTTTCCGATCAAGCACAGATACGCAGTATTTT. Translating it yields CAISEFILTGSFFRSSTDTQYF.

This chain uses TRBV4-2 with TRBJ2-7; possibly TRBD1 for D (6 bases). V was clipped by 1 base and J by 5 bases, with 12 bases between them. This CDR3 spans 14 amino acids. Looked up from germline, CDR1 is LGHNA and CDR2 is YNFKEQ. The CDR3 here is CASSQGDIADEQYF. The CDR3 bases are TGTGCCAGCAGCCAAGGGGACATCGCCGACGAGCAGTACTTC.

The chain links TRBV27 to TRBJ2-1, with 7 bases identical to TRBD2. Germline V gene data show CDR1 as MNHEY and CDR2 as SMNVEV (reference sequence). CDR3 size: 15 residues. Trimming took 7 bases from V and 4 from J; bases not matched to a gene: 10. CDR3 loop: CASNSGGGFYNEQFF. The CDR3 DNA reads TGTGCCAGCAACTCCGGGGGAGGGTTTTACAATGAGCAGTTCTTC.